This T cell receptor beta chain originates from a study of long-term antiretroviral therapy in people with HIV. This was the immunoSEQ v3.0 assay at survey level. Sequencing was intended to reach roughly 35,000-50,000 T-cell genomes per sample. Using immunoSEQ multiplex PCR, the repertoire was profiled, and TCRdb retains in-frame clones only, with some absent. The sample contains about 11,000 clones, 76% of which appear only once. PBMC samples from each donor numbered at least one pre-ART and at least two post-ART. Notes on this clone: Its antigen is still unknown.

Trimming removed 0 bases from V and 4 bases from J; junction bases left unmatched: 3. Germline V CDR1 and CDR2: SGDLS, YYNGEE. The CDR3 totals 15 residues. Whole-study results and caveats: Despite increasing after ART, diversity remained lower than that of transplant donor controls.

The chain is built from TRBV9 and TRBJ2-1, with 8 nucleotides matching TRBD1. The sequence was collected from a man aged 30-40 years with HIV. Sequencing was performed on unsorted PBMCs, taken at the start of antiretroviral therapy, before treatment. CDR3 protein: CASSVAGGLYNEQFF. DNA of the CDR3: TGTGCCAGCAGCGTAGCAGGGGGCCTATACAATGAGCAGTTCTTC.